This TCR beta chain comes out of a study of tissue T cells after allogeneic stem cell transplantation. General study results and limits: Across patients, clones rarely overlapped, yet motif clusters were shared tissue-specifically.

Germline V lookup: CDR1 SNHLY, CDR2 FYNGKV (reference sequence). This CDR3 is built from 12 residues. Trimming took 1 base from V and 7 from J, leaving 8 bases between them. Produced via immunoSEQ multiplex PCR; TCRdb's table is partial and in-frame only. The data contain approximately 47,000 clones, approximately 73% of them singletons. This clone was observed a handful of times. Its specificity is not known. Germline and genes: mouse. From the germline J gene comes the end of the CDR3, since the read stops 1 residue before it. The chain joins TRBV3 to TRBJ2-7; D not resolved. This TCR came from a pool of C57BL/6 mice in good health. Sequencing input: sorted cells pooled from one or two spleens. The CDR3 sequence is CASSLEAGEQYF. CDR3 DNA (partial): TGTGCCAGCAGCTTAGAGGCCGGAGAACAGTAC.